The 19 T cell receptor beta chains in this list originate from one sample, sequenced in a study of OX40 agonist ivuxolimab in advanced cancers. Data came from immunoSEQ multiplex PCR; TCRdb stores just in-frame clones and leaves some out. There are 85,000 to 100,000 clones in the sample; roughly 94% occur only once, and around 0.17% lies in the top ten. The source was CD4+ or CD8+ T cells sorted from blood, collected in a trial of the OX40 agonist ivuxolimab. These TCRs come from an adult with an advanced solid tumor such as melanoma, head and neck, liver or kidney cancer.

This clone was observed a single time. V usage is TRBV6-5 and J usage is TRBJ1-1; D ambiguous. This CDR3 spans 11 amino acids. CDR1 MNHEY and CDR2 SVGAGI come from the germline V gene. V was pared by 8 bases and J by 5 bases, with 9 bases between. The CDR3 DNA reads as TGTGCCAGCCTAGGGAGGACTGAAGCTTTCTTT. Encoded protein: CASLGRTEAFF.

The J gene is TRBJ2-3, the V gene TRBV5-1; possible D gene TRBD1, 6 bases. CDR3 length equals 14 residues. V was shortened by 5 bases and J by 1 base, with 11 bases between the two germline ends. Germline V gene sequence: CDR1 SGHRS, CDR2 YFSETQ. DNA of the CDR3: TGCGCCAGCAGTGGCAGGGGTGGCACAGATACGCAGTATTTT. Protein sequence: CASSGRGGTDTQYF.

The chain is built from TRBV10-3 and TRBJ2-5, with 10 bases matching TRBD1. Near its end, the DNA agrees better with TRBJ2-7, so the J call may be wrong. The CDR3 covers 15 residues. The V gene's germline CDR1 is ENHRY and CDR2 SYGVKD. The CDR3 nucleotides read TGTGCCATCAGTGGCCGGGACAGGGGAAACTACGAGCAGTACTTC. Translated, it gives CAISGRDRGNYEQYF.

The chain couples TRBV19 to TRBJ1-6; 9 nucleotides line up with TRBD1. Germline V lookup: CDR1 LNHDA, CDR2 SQIVND (reference sequence). This CDR3 comprises 15 residues. After removal of 7 bases from V and 6 bases from J, the junction contained 7 bases not matched to a gene. CDR3 residues: CASNSGQGFNSPLHF. Written as DNA, the CDR3 is TGTGCCAGTAACTCGGGACAGGGTTTTAATTCACCCCTCCACTTT. Together with reference TRBV19 and TRBJ1-6, the CDR3 gives the full variable domain: DGGITQSPKYLFRKEGQNVTLSCEQNLNHDAMYWYRQDPGQGLRLIYYSQIVNDFQKGDIAEGYSVSREKKESFPLTVTSAQKNPTAFYLCASNSGQGFNSPLHFGNGTRLTVT.

V and J are TRBV5-4 and TRBJ2-6, with D possibly being TRBD1 or TRBD2 (5 bases each). This CDR3 is built from 16 residues. V lost 0 bases and J 0 bases, leaving 7 bases between the germline ends. Germline values: CDR1 SGHNT, CDR2 YYREEE (reference sequence). The CDR3 sequence: CASSLGGRSGANVLTF. The CDR3 DNA is TGTGCCAGCAGCTTGGGGGGACGCTCTGGGGCCAACGTCCTGACTTTC.

V and J are TRBV9 and TRBJ2-7, with 10 positions matching TRBD1. Trimming removed 0 bases from V and 2 bases from J; junction bases left unmatched: 5. Germline CDR1 SGDLS, CDR2 YYNGEE. This CDR3 spans 16 amino acids. CDR3 protein: CASSVGRTGGTYEQYF. The CDR3 DNA follows: TGTGCCAGCAGCGTAGGACGGACAGGGGGTACCTACGAGCAGTACTTC.

V gene TRBV5-1 combines with J gene TRBJ2-1, with D perhaps TRBD2 (5 bases). The CDR3 covers 15 residues. Germline V gene sequence: CDR1 SGHRS, CDR2 YFSETQ. Trimming removed 0 bases at V and 8 bases at J, with 15 bases between. The CDR3 DNA sequence: TGCGCCAGCAGCTTGGGGATGGGAGCCGCAGATGAGCAGTTCTTC. It codes for CASSLGMGAADEQFF.

The V gene is TRBV2, the J gene TRBJ1-5, with 8 positions matching TRBD1. The CDR3 runs to 14 residues. The germline CDR1 and CDR2 sequences are SNHLY and FYNNEI. V was clipped by 6 bases and J by 3 bases; unmatched bases: 4. CDR3 sequence reads: CASSGQGPNQPQHF. CDR3 in DNA: TGTGCCAGCAGCGGACAGGGCCCCAATCAGCCCCAGCATTTT.

The chain combines TRBV27 with TRBJ2-7, with a weak D call TRBD2 (7 bases). In germline, CDR1 is MNHEY, CDR2 SMNVEV (reference sequence). Trimming cost V 7 bases and J 0 bases, with 19 bases left between them. The CDR3 is 16 residues long. The CDR3 DNA reads as TGTGCCAGCAAATTCGGAGGGGGAGGGAGCTCCTACGAGCAGTACTTC. Amino acid sequence: CASKFGGGGSSYEQYF.

This chain uses TRBV4-2 with TRBJ2-7; weak D call: TRBD2 (5 bases). V was pared by 0 bases and J by 6 bases, with 24 bases between. In germline, CDR1 is LGHNA, CDR2 YNFKEQ. CDR3 length: 18 amino acids. CDR3 bases: TGTGCCAGCAGCCAAGATTCGAATTTGGCTAGCCCTCCTCGCGAGCAGTACTTC. Translated: CASSQDSNLASPPREQYF.

V and J are TRBV19 and TRBJ1-2; possibly TRBD1 for D (6 bases). The CDR3 runs to 13 residues. V was clipped by 6 bases and J by 8 bases, with 16 bases between them. The germline V gene has CDR1 LNHDA and CDR2 SQIVND (reference sequence). This CDR3 reads CASRSGARDGYTF. The DNA for the CDR3 is TGTGCCAGTAGGTCGGGGGCGCGAGACGGCTACACCTTC.

The CDR3 DNA sequence: TGTGCCAGCAGCTTAGGAAGGGCGGATACGCAGTATTTT. This translates into CASSLGRADTQYF. The chain couples TRBV7-2 to TRBJ2-3, with no clear D. V was cut by 1 base and J by 6 bases, with 8 bases left in between. The CDR3 totals 13 residues. CDR1 is SGHTA, CDR2 FQGNSA, per germline.

The CDR3 DNA is TGTGCCAGCAGCTTAGAAGGGAACACCGGGGAGCTGTTTTTT. Protein product: CASSLEGNTGELFF. The rearrangement links TRBV7-9 to TRBJ2-2; D call uncertain. The V end lost 1 base, the J end lost 1 base, and 4 bases lay between the germline ends. This CDR3 has 14 residues. Germline V CDR1 and CDR2: SEHNR, FQNEAQ (reference sequence).

V usage is TRBV9 and J usage is TRBJ1-3; D not certain. V lost 0 bases and J 3 bases, leaving 13 bases between the germline ends. CDR1 and CDR2 (germline): SGDLS, YYNGEE. CDR3 size: 16 residues. CDR3 DNA: TGTGCCAGCAGCGTAGAGAATGTCCAGGTTGGAAACACCATATATTTT. Its translation: CASSVENVQVGNTIYF.

The J gene is TRBJ2-7, the V gene TRBV29-1; 11 bases line up with TRBD2. This CDR3 contains 16 residues. The germline gives CDR1 SQVTM, CDR2 ANQGSEA. Trimming removed 5 bases from V and 2 bases from J; junction bases left unmatched: 11. CDR3 nucleotides: TGCAGCGTTCGACCCGGGACTAGCGGAGAGACCTACGAGCAGTACTTC. Translating gives CSVRPGTSGETYEQYF.

V and J are TRBV6-5 and TRBJ1-1; D gene ambiguous. Per germline, CDR1 MNHEY and CDR2 SVGAGI. V was clipped by 5 bases and J by 5 bases, with 15 bases between them. The CDR3 is 14 amino acids. This CDR3 reads CASSNQGYGTEAFF. CDR3 coding DNA: TGTGCCAGCAGTAACCAAGGATATGGGACTGAAGCTTTCTTT.

The chain is built from TRBV18 and TRBJ1-2; 9 bases are a match to TRBD1. The CDR3 loop spans 15 amino acids. The ends lost 4 bases at V and 8 bases at J; junction bases unmatched: 11. Germline V gene sequence: CDR1 KGHSH, CDR2 LQKENI. Here the CDR3 reads CASSLPGQGVYGYTF. The CDR3 nucleotides read TGTGCCAGCTCACTGCCGGGACAGGGAGTCTACGGCTACACCTTC.

V and J are TRBV28 and TRBJ1-2; 7 nucleotides line up with TRBD1. Germline CDR1 MDHEN, CDR2 SYDVKM. This CDR3 has 16 residues. V shed 6 bases, J shed 2 bases, and the junction held 12 bases outside the gene matches. CDR3 loop: CASRRPPGQLNYGYTF. The CDR3 DNA is TGTGCCAGCAGGCGACCCCCGGGACAGTTGAACTATGGCTACACCTTC.

This chain uses TRBV2 with TRBJ2-2, with D possibly matching TRBD1 (6 bases). Trimming took 8 bases from V and 4 from J, leaving 14 bases between them. Germline V CDR1 and CDR2: SNHLY, FYNNEI. This CDR3 comprises 14 residues. DNA of the CDR3: TGTGCCAGCGAACGACAGGCGGTCACCGGGGAGCTGTTTTTT. Translated, it gives CASERQAVTGELFF.